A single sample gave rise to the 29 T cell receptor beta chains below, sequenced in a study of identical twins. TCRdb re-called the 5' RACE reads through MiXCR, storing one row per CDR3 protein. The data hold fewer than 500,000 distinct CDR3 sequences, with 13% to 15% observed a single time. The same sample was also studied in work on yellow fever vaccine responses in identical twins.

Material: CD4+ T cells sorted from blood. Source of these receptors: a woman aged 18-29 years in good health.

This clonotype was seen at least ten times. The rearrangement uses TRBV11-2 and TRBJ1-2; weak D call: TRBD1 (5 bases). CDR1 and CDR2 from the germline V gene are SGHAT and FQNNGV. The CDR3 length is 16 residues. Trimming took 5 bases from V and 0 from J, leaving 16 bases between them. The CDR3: CASSPRAGGANYGYTF. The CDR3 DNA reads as TGTGCCAGCAGCCCCAGGGCGGGCGGAGCTAACTATGGCTACACCTTC.

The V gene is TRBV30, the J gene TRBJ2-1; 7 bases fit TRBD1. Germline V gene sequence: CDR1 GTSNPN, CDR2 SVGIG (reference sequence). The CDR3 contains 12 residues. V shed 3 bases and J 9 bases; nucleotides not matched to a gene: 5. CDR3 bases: TGTGCCTGGAGGCTCAAGGGGGCTGAGCAGTTCTTC. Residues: CAWRLKGAEQFF.

This CDR3 is CASGGAGRTDTQYF. The CDR3 DNA reads TGTGCCAGCGGGGGAGCGGGTCGCACAGATACGCAGTATTTT. V and J are TRBV27 and TRBJ2-3, with D maybe TRBD2 (6 bases). Trimming shortened V by 8 bases and J by 1 base, and 13 bases separated the two germline ends. The CDR3 is made up of 14 amino acids. The germline CDR1 and CDR2 sequences are MNHEY and SMNVEV (reference sequence).

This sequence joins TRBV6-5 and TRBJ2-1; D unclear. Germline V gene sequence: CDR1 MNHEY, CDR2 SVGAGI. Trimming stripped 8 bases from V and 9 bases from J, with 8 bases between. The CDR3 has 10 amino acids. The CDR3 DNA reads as TGTGCCAGCGGCCGCAGTGAGCAGTTCTTC. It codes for CASGRSEQFF.

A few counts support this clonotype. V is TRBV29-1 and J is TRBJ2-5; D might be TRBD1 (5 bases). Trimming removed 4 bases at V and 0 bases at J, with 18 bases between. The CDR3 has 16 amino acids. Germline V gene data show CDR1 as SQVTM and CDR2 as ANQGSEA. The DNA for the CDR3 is TGCAGCGTTGGCCTCCCTAGGGGTGGGCACCAAGAGACCCAGTACTTC. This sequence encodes CSVGLPRGGHQETQYF.

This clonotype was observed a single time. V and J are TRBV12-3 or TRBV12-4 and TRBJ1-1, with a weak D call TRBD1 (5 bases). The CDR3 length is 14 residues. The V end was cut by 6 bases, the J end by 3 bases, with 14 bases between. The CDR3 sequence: CASRPSGRDTEAFF. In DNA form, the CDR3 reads TGTGCCAGCAGGCCCTCGGGGCGGGACACTGAAGCTTTCTTT.

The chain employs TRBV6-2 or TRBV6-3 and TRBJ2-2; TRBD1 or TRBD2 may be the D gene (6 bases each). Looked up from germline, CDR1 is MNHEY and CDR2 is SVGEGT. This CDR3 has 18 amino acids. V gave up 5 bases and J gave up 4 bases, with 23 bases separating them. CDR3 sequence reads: CASSDWTATSSSTGELFF. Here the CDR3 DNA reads TGTGCCAGCAGTGACTGGACAGCGACTAGTTCGAGCACCGGGGAGCTGTTTTTT.

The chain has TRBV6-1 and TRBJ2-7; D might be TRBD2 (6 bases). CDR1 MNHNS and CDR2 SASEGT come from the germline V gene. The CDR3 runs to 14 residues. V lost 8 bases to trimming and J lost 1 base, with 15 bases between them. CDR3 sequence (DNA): TGTGCCAGCCGAATCGGGGGAGCGTCCTACGAGCAGTACTTC. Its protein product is CASRIGGASYEQYF.

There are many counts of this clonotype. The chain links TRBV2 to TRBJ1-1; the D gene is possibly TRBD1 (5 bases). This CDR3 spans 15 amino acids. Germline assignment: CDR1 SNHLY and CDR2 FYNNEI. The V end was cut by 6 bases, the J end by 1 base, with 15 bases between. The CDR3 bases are TGTGCCAGCAGCCTCATCACAGGTCCGAACACTGAAGCTTTCTTT. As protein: CASSLITGPNTEAFF. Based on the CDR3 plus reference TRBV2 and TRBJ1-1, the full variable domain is EPEVTQTPSHQVTQMGQEVILRCVPISNHLYFYWYRQILGQKVEFLVSFYNNEISEKSEIFDDQFSVERPDGSNFTLKIRSTKLEDSAMYFCASSLITGPNTEAFFGQGTRLTVV.

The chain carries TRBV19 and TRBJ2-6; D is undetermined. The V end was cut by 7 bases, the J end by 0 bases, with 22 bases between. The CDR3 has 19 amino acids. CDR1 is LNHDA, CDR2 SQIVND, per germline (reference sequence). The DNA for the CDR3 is TGTGCCAGTACCTCACGGCCGGGTAACCCCATCTCTGGGGCCAACGTCCTGACTTTC. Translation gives CASTSRPGNPISGANVLTF.

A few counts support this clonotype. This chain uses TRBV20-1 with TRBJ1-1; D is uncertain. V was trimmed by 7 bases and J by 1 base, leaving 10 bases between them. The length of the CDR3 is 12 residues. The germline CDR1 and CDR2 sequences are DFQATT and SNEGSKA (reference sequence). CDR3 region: CSGARTNTEAFF. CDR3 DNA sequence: TGCAGTGGAGCACGGACGAACACTGAAGCTTTCTTT.

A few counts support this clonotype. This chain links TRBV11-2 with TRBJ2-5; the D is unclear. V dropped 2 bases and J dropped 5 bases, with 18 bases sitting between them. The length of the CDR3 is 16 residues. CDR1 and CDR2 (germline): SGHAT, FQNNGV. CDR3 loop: CASSLTRGLVWETQYF. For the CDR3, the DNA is TGTGCCAGCAGCTTAACGCGTGGCCTTGTTTGGGAGACCCAGTACTTC.

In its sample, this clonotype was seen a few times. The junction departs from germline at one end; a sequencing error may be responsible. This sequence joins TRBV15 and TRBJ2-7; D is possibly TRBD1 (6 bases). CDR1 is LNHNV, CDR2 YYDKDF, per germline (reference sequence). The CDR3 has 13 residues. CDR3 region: CATSREPGAPLDF. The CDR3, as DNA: TGTGCCACCAGCAGAGAACCAGGGGCCCCATTGGACTTC. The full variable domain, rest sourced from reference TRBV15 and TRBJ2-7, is DAMVIQNPRYQVTQFGKPVTLSCSQTLNHNVMYWYQQKSSQAPKLLFHYYDKDFNNEADTPDNFQSRRPNTSFCFLDIRSPGLGDTAMYLCATSREPGAPLDFGPGTRLTVT.

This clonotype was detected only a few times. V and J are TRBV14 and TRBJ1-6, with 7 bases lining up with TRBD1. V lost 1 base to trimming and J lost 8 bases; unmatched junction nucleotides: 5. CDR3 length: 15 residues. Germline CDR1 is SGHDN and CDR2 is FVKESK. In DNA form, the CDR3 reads TGTGCCAGCAGCCAAGGGGCAGGGGGTTATTCACCCCTCCACTTT. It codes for CASSQGAGGYSPLHF.

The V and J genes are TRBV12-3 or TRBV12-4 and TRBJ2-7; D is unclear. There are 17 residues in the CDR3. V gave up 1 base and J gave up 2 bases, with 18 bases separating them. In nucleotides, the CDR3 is TGTGCCAGCAGTTTAGGATCTGGCGGAGTCACTACCTACGAGCAGTACTTC. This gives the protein CASSLGSGGVTTYEQYF.

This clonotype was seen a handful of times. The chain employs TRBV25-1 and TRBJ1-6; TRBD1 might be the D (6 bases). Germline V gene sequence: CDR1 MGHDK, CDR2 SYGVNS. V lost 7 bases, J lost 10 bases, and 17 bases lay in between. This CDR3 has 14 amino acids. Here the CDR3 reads CASKPAGERSPLHF. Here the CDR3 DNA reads TGTGCCAGCAAACCGGCAGGGGAGAGATCACCCCTCCACTTT.

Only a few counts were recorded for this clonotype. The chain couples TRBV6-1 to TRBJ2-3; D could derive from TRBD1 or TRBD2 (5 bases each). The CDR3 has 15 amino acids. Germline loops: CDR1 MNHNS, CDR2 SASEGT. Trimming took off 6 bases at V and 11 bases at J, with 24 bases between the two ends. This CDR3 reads CASRGSGAGRGRQYF. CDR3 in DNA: TGTGCCAGCAGAGGATCTGGGGCAGGGAGAGGGAGGCAGTATTTT.

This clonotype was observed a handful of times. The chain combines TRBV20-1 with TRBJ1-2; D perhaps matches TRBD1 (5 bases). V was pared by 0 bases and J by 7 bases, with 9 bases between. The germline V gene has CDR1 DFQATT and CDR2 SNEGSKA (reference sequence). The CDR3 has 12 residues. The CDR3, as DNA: TGCAGTGCTAGAGACAGGGTCCCTGGCTACACCTTC. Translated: CSARDRVPGYTF.

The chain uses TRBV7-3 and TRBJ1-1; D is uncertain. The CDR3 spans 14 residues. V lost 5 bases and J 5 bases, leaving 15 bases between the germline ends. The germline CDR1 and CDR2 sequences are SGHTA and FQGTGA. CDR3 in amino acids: CASSAAGERTEAFF. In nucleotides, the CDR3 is TGTGCCAGCAGCGCGGCCGGGGAGCGAACTGAAGCTTTCTTT.

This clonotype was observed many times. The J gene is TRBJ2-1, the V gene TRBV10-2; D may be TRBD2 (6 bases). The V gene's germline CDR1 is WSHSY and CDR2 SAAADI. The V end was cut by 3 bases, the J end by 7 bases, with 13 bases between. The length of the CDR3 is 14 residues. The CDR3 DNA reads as TGCGCCAGCAGTGACGGGGGTTTGCTTAATGAGCAGTTCTTC. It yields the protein CASSDGGLLNEQFF.

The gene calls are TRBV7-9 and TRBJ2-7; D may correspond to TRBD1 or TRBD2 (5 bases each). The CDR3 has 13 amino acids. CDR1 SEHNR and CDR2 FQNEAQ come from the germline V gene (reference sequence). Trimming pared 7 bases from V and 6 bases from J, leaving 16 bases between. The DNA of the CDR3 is TGTGCCAGCACCCCCGGGACCTTGCTCGAGCAGTACTTC. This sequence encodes CASTPGTLLEQYF.

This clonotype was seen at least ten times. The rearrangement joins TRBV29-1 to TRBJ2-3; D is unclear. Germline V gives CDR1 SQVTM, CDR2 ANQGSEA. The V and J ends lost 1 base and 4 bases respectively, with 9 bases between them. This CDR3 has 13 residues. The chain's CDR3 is CSVEARTSDTQYF. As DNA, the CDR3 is TGCAGCGTTGAAGCCCGTACGTCAGATACGCAGTATTTT.

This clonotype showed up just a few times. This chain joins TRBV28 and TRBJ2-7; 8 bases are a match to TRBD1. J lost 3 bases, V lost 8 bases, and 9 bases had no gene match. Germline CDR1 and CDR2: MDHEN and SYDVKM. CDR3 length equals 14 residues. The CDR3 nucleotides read TGTGCCAGCCGACCGGGACAGGTTGGCTACGAGCAGTACTTC. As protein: CASRPGQVGYEQYF.

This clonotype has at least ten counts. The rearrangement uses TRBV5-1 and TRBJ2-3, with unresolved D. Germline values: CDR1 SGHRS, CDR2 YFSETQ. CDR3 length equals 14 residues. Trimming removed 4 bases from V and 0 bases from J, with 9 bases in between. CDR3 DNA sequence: TGCGCCAGCAGCATATACTCTAGCACAGATACGCAGTATTTT. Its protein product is CASSIYSSTDTQYF. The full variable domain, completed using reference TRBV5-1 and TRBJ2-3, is KAGVTQTPRYLIKTRGQQVTLSCSPISGHRSVSWYQQTPGQGLQFLFEYFSETQRNKGNFPGRFSGRQFSNSRSEMNVSTLELGDSALYLCASSIYSSTDTQYFGPGTRLTVL.

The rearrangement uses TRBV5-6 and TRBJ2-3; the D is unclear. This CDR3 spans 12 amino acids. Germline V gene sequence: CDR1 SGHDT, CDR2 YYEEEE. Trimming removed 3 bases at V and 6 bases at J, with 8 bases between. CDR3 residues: CASSSNYDTQYF. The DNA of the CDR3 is TGTGCCAGCAGCTCAAACTATGATACGCAGTATTTT. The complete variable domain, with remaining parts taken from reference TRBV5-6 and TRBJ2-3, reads DAGVTQSPTHLIKTRGQQVTLRCSPKSGHDTVSWYQQALGQGPQFIFQYYEEEERQRGNFPDRFSGHQFPNYSSELNVNALLLGDSALYLCASSSNYDTQYFGPGTRLTVL.

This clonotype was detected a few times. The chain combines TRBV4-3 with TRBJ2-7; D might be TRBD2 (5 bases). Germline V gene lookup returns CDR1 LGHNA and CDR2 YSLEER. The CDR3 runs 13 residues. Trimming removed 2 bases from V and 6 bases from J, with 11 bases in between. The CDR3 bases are TGCGCCAGCAGCCAAACCCTAGCCGGCGAGCAGTACTTC. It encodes CASSQTLAGEQYF.

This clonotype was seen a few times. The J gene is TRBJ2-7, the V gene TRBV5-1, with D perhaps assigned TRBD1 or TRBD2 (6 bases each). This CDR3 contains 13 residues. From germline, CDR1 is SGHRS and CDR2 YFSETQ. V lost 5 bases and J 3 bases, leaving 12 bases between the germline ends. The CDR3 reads CASSVRGLYEQYF. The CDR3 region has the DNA TGCGCCAGCAGTGTTCGGGGGCTCTACGAGCAGTACTTC.

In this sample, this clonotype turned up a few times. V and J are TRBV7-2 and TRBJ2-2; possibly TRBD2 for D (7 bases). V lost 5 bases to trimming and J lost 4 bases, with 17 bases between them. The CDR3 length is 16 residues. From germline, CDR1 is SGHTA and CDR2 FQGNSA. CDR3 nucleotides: TGTGCCAGCAGCCAGACGGGGGGCAAAGGCACCGGGGAGCTGTTTTTT. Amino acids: CASSQTGGKGTGELFF.

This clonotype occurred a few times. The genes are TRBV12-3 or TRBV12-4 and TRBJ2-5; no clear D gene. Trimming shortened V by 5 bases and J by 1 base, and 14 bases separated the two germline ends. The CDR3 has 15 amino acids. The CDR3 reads CASSAKGLRQETQYF. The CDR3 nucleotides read TGTGCCAGCAGTGCCAAGGGTCTGCGCCAAGAGACCCAGTACTTC.